This T cell receptor beta chain was sequenced during a study of cytomegalovirus exposure and HLA in healthy donors. Findings and caveats of the study: Rarity marked most TCR sequences, yet some public TCRs occurred in many donors. Some TCR beta chains (roughly 160 of them) were listed as cytomegalovirus-associated.

Worth noting for this clone: Its antigen is undetermined.

The table came from immunoSEQ multiplex PCR; TCRdb's copy has only in-frame clones and leaves some out. The sample shows over 85,000 clones, around 82% of them seen only once. The receptor comes from a woman in her late teens or twenties in good health and CMV-seropositive. The sequencing sample was made of PBMCs.

The DNA for the CDR3 is TGTGCCAGCAGTTACCAGGAGAGGGTACCGGGCACTGAAGCTTTCTTT. As protein: CASSYQERVPGTEAFF. J is TRBJ1-1 and V is TRBV6-5; no firm D call. The CDR3 contains 16 residues. The germline gives CDR1 MNHEY, CDR2 SVGAGI. Between the trimmed V and J ends, which lost 2 bases and 4 bases, there was a span of 17 bases.